The rows below give T cell receptor beta chains drawn from one sample of a study of cytomegalovirus exposure and HLA in healthy donors. Clones were read by immunoSEQ multiplex PCR, and TCRdb kept only the in-frame ones, dropping some. This sample carries about 65,000 clones, 80% of them seen once, and the ten largest clones take about 4.5%. The sequencing input was PBMCs. Receptors were obtained from a woman aged 25-40 years in good health and CMV-seronegative. CDR3s leave out the opening cysteine and the closing phenylalanine or tryptophan. The order of the fields is J gene, D gene, V gene, CDR3 protein. D genes are given only for firm matches.

TRBJ1-6,NA,TRBV5-1,ASSLEGDRPLH
TRBJ1-2,NA,TRBV6-1,ASSDWESGYT
TRBJ2-7,TRBD1,TRBV27,ASSGQGTPYEQY
TRBJ2-7,TRBD1,TRBV6-5,ASSYGPRDSPYEQY
TRBJ1-6,NA,TRBV30,AWSPGQINSPLH
TRBJ1-2,TRBD1,TRBV29-1,SVEDWGDRGQRT
TRBJ1-1,NA,TRBV5-6,ASSLWPVGGNTEAF
TRBJ2-5,TRBD2,TRBV30,AWSAFSGGTKETQY
TRBJ2-7,NA,TRBV5-1,ASSFRQETYEQY
TRBJ1-2,TRBD1,TRBV6-1,ASSDGTGPFYGYT
TRBJ1-1,TRBD1,TRBV5-6,ASSSRISGTAGPEAF
TRBJ1-2,NA,TRBV12-5,ASGLVPGHRVPQVYGYT
TRBJ2-3,TRBD1,TRBV2,ASSARTGAADTQY
TRBJ1-1,NA,TRBV6-5,ASSYMGGEAF
TRBJ2-1,TRBD2,TRBV9,ASNGGLAGDEQF
TRBJ2-7,TRBD2,TRBV13,ASGASGSSDEQY
TRBJ2-7,NA,TRBV5-8,ASSLGKWGRSYEQY
TRBJ1-2,NA,TRBV13,ASSLNGRDGDGYT
TRBJ2-2,TRBD2,TRBV7-2,ASSGTSGGELF
TRBJ2-7,TRBD1,TRBV7-2,ASSAQGAYEQY
TRBJ2-5,NA,TRBV5-1,ATGSGPQETQY
TRBJ2-5,TRBD1,TRBV6-1,ASSHPPTGIETQY
TRBJ1-6,NA,TRBV6-6,ASSPRTGDSPLH
TRBJ2-2,TRBD2,TRBV4-1,ASSARGGVGTGELF
TRBJ2-3,NA,TRBV5-6,ASSSARVDTQY
TRBJ2-7,TRBD1,TRBV5-1,ASSDGDRGPRD